This T cell receptor (beta chain) derives from a study of blood T cell repertoires in COVID-19. The wider study: T cells, B-cell-depleted T cells, or PBMCs supplied cDNA or gDNA.

V dropped 2 bases and J dropped 4; count of bases not matched to a gene: 4. CDR3 size: 15 residues. Germline-derived CDR1 and CDR2 are SGHNT and YYREEE (reference sequence). Assay: immunoSEQ multiplex PCR; the TCRdb copy retains only in-frame clones and omits some. The sample has fewer than 500,000 clones, around 90% seen once. Enrolled through a virtual design, the participants were between 18 and 89 years of age and came from about two dozen US areas. In assigning cohorts, the study relied on participant-reported clinical history. Before being deemed recovered, Cohort 3 donors had two negative PCRs, clearance, or symptom resolution. This clone has a single count.

The chain combines TRBV5-4 with TRBJ2-3; TRBD2 agrees at 10 bases. Sample: PBMCs or T cells enriched from blood (not recorded which). The origin of this receptor is a woman between 18 and 29 years old who had recovered from COVID-19. CDR3 nucleotide sequence: TGTGCCAGCAGCTTAGCGGGGGGGCTGTCAGATACGCAGTATTTT. It codes for CASSLAGGLSDTQYF.